This passage covers 24 T cell receptor beta chains from one sample sequenced in a study of blood T cell repertoires in COVID-19. The method was immunoSEQ multiplex PCR; TCRdb's version includes in-frame clones alone and lacks a portion of them. This table has 150,000 to 200,000 clones, roughly 84% appearing once. Sequencing input: peripheral blood. These receptors were taken from a person aged 65 to 85 with COVID-19, enrolled during active disease.

This chain uses TRBV28 with TRBJ1-4, with D tentatively TRBD1 (6 bases). Trimming removed 6 bases from V and 14 bases from J, with 22 bases in between. CDR3 length: 14 residues. The germline V gene encodes CDR1 MDHEN and CDR2 SYDVKM. The CDR3 DNA sequence: TGTGCCAGCAGCCGCCCGGGGGGGCTGACAGTGCTGTTTTTT. This gives the protein CASSRPGGLTVLFF.

The CDR3 region is CASSYTGTGGLWNTIYF. CDR3 nucleotide sequence: TGTGCCAGCAGTTACACCGGGACAGGGGGGCTGTGGAACACCATATATTTT. The chain combines TRBV28 with TRBJ1-3; 11 bases are shared with TRBD1. Germline CDR1 reads MDHEN; CDR2 reads SYDVKM. CDR3 length equals 17 residues. After removal of 4 bases from V and 7 bases from J, the junction contained 12 bases not matched to a gene.

The genes are TRBV6-1 and TRBJ1-5; a weak D match, TRBD1 (5 bases). Trimming pared 3 bases from V and 3 bases from J, leaving 12 bases between. The germline V gene has CDR1 MNHNS and CDR2 SASEGT. The CDR3 has 15 residues. This CDR3 is CASSDIARANQPQHF. The DNA of the CDR3 is TGTGCCAGCAGTGATATCGCCAGGGCCAATCAGCCCCAGCATTTT.

This chain joins TRBV28 and TRBJ2-7; D remains ambiguous. V was clipped by 5 bases and J by 2 bases, with 4 bases between them. Germline V gene sequence: CDR1 MDHEN, CDR2 SYDVKM. CDR3 length equals 11 residues. This CDR3 is CASSVTYEQYF. The CDR3 DNA reads as TGTGCCAGCAGTGTCACCTACGAGCAGTACTTC.

The CDR3 here is CASSLVSGRGLGEQYF. The CDR3 coding sequence is TGCGCCAGCAGCTTGGTTAGCGGCCGGGGATTGGGTGAGCAGTACTTC. The J gene is TRBJ2-7, the V gene TRBV5-1; tentative D call: TRBD2 (6 bases). Germline V gene data show CDR1 as SGHRS and CDR2 as YFSETQ. The CDR3 consists of 16 residues. The V gene lost 0 bases and the J gene lost 7 bases, with 20 bases spanning the gap.

The gene calls are TRBV7-2 and TRBJ2-7; 10 nucleotides align to TRBD2. This CDR3 is built from 15 residues. From germline, CDR1 is SGHTA and CDR2 FQGNSA. V trimming: 3 bases; J trimming: 5 bases; junction bases outside the gene matches: 7. The CDR3: CASSFGYSGRNEQYF. The CDR3 DNA reads as TGTGCCAGCAGCTTTGGGTATAGCGGGAGGAACGAGCAGTACTTC. The complete variable domain, with remaining parts taken from reference TRBV7-2 and TRBJ2-7, reads GAGVSQSPSNKVTEKGKDVELRCDPISGHTALYWYRQSLGQGLEFLIYFQGNSAPDKSGLPSDRFSAERTGGSVSTLTIQRTQQEDSAVYLCASSFGYSGRNEQYFGPGTRLTVT.

J is TRBJ1-4 and V is TRBV14, with D perhaps matching TRBD1 (6 bases). The V end was cut by 0 bases, the J end by 7 bases, with 12 bases between. There are 15 residues in the CDR3. Per germline, CDR1 SGHDN and CDR2 FVKESK. CDR3 sequence (DNA): TGTGCCAGCAGCCAAGAGGGGGGGCGTTTTGAAAAACTGTTTTTT. Amino acid sequence: CASSQEGGRFEKLFF.

The V gene is TRBV12-3 or TRBV12-4, the J gene TRBJ1-2, with D perhaps TRBD1 (5 bases). This CDR3 spans 12 amino acids. V was clipped by 7 bases and J by 5 bases, with 11 bases between them. The CDR3 bases are TGTGCCAGCAAAGACAGCCTGTATGGCTACACCTTC. This codes for CASKDSLYGYTF.

CDR3 in amino acids: CASSIPAGDYQPQHF. The CDR3 nucleotides read TGTGCCAGTAGTATTCCGGCAGGGGACTACCAGCCCCAGCATTTT. The chain carries TRBV19 and TRBJ1-5; perhaps TRBD1 as D (6 bases). V was cut by 3 bases and J by 7 bases, with 16 bases left in between. This CDR3 contains 15 residues. CDR1 and CDR2 (germline): LNHDA, SQIVND (reference sequence).

This clone was observed a single time. The chain recombines TRBV6-5 with TRBJ1-1, with 11 bases aligning to TRBD1. The CDR3 totals 16 residues. Germline trimming cut 4 bases from V and 4 bases from J; bases unmatched to any gene: 8. Looked up from germline, CDR1 is MNHEY and CDR2 is SVGAGI. The chain's CDR3 is CASSSPGTGGGTEAFF. The CDR3 DNA reads as TGTGCCAGCAGTTCCCCCGGGACAGGGGGTGGCACTGAAGCTTTCTTT.

The V gene is TRBV28, the J gene TRBJ2-1; a weak D match, TRBD1 (5 bases). The CDR3 covers 15 residues. V lost 3 bases, J lost 4 bases, and 13 bases lay in between. CDR1 and CDR2 (germline): MDHEN, SYDVKM. CDR3 loop: CASSFWGEKYNEQFF. The CDR3, as DNA: TGTGCCAGCAGTTTTTGGGGCGAAAAATACAATGAGCAGTTCTTC.

V gene TRBV6-5 combines with J gene TRBJ2-1, with a possible D match to TRBD2 (5 bases). This CDR3 has 16 residues. Between the trimmed V and J ends, which lost 4 bases and 0 bases, there was a span of 13 bases. Germline CDR1 is MNHEY and CDR2 is SVGAGI. The CDR3 protein is CASSSGLLSSYNEQFF. As DNA, the CDR3 is TGTGCCAGCAGTTCCGGACTTTTAAGCTCCTACAATGAGCAGTTCTTC.

The chain joins TRBV25-1 to TRBJ1-4; tentative D call: TRBD1 (6 bases). This CDR3 is built from 16 residues. Trimming cost V 2 bases and J 0 bases, with 10 bases left between them. The V gene's germline CDR1 is MGHDK and CDR2 SYGVNS. The CDR3: CASSEPTGSTNEKLFF. The CDR3 coding sequence is TGTGCCAGCAGTGAACCTACAGGGTCAACTAATGAAAAACTGTTTTTT.

J is TRBJ1-1 and V is TRBV29-1; D unclear. Germline-derived CDR1 and CDR2 are SQVTM and ANQGSEA. Trimming cost V 6 bases and J 6 bases, with 11 bases left between them. This CDR3 comprises 11 residues. The CDR3 sequence: CSVLYGAEAFF. The CDR3 DNA reads as TGCAGCGTCCTATACGGGGCTGAAGCTTTCTTT. The full variable domain, completed using reference TRBV29-1 and TRBJ1-1, is SAVISQKPSRDICQRGTSLTIQCQVDSQVTMMFWYRQQPGQSLTLIATANQGSEATYESGFVIDKFPISRPNLTFSTLTVSNMSPEDSSIYLCSVLYGAEAFFGQGTRLTVV.

This rearrangement joins TRBV6-6 to TRBJ1-3; TRBD1 is a possible D gene (5 bases). Germline V gives CDR1 MNHNY, CDR2 SVGAGI (reference sequence). Trimming cost V 6 bases and J 1 base, with 10 bases left between them. This CDR3 has 14 residues. The CDR3 region is CASRHQGSGNTIYF. In DNA, the CDR3 is TGTGCCAGCAGGCACCAGGGATCTGGAAACACCATATATTTT.

The V call is TRBV7-9, the J call TRBJ1-4, with a tentative D call TRBD1 (6 bases). With 5 bases removed from V and 8 bases from J, the gap between germline ends came to 18 bases. Germline V gene data show CDR1 as SEHNR and CDR2 as FQNEAQ (reference sequence). The CDR3 has 15 residues. This CDR3 reads CASSPPNRVREKLFF. For the CDR3, the DNA is TGTGCCAGCAGCCCCCCGAACAGGGTGAGGGAAAAACTGTTTTTT.

The rearrangement joins TRBV5-1 to TRBJ1-2; 7 bases are shared with TRBD1. The CDR3 runs to 16 residues. Germline V gene sequence: CDR1 SGHRS, CDR2 YFSETQ. V shed 0 bases and J 4 bases; nucleotides not matched to a gene: 9. The CDR3 loop reads CASSLAGGGSFYGYTF. The CDR3 bases are TGCGCCAGCAGCTTGGCCGGAGGGGGCTCATTCTATGGCTACACCTTC.

This chain uses TRBV19 with TRBJ1-1, with TRBD1 identical over 8 bases. Germline V lookup: CDR1 LNHDA, CDR2 SQIVND (reference sequence). V dropped 5 bases and J dropped 1; count of bases not matched to a gene: 3. This CDR3 comprises 14 residues. DNA for the CDR3: TGTGCCAGTAGTTGGACAGGGACGAACACTGAAGCTTTCTTT. This sequence encodes CASSWTGTNTEAFF.

The rearrangement uses TRBV27 and TRBJ2-2; 14 bases fit TRBD2. The germline CDR1 and CDR2 sequences are MNHEY and SMNVEV (reference sequence). V was pared by 8 bases and J by 3 bases, with 14 bases of the junction left unmatched. The CDR3 has 19 residues. The CDR3 region has the DNA TGTGCCAGCGCAAGGGGCTGGGGGACTAGCGGGAGTCACACCGGGGAGCTGTTTTTT. The encoded protein is CASARGWGTSGSHTGELFF.

Details on this clone: The same CDR3 can be traced to other DNA sequences in this sample. The rearrangement uses TRBV29-1 and TRBJ2-6; D is ambiguous. Germline assignment: CDR1 SQVTM and CDR2 ANQGSEA. The CDR3 length is 13 residues. Trimming pared 5 bases from V and 0 bases from J, leaving 5 bases between. This CDR3 is CSVRVSGANVLTF. The CDR3 DNA is TGCAGCGTTCGGGTCTCTGGGGCCAACGTCCTGACTTTC.

This sequence joins TRBV5-1 and TRBJ2-4, with 9 bases fitting TRBD2. V shed 3 bases, J shed 5 bases, and the junction held 12 bases outside the gene matches. Germline CDR1 and CDR2: SGHRS and YFSETQ. The CDR3 runs 17 residues. The CDR3 DNA follows: TGCGCCAGCAGCTCAGGAGCGGGGGGATGGAGCCAAAACATTCAGTACTTC. Residues: CASSSGAGGWSQNIQYF.

This clone was detected once. The chain employs TRBV12-3 or TRBV12-4 and TRBJ2-7; D unresolved. This CDR3 has 11 residues. Trimming removed 6 bases at V and 6 bases at J, with 9 bases between. The CDR3 coding sequence is TGTGCCAGCAGACAGCAGAGCGAGCAGTACTTC. Protein product: CASRQQSEQYF.

The genes are TRBV6-6 and TRBJ1-1, with 9 nucleotides matching TRBD1. The germline CDR1 and CDR2 sequences are MNHNY and SVGAGI (reference sequence). CDR3 length: 15 amino acids. The junction had 13 bases not matched to a gene; V was cut back by 8 bases and J by 6 bases. This chain's CDR3 is CASDFGTGLSAEAFF. For the CDR3, the DNA is TGTGCCAGCGATTTTGGGACAGGGCTTTCTGCTGAAGCTTTCTTT.

This rearrangement joins TRBV18 to TRBJ2-5, with D unresolved. The CDR3 totals 13 residues. The germline V and J ends were trimmed by 0 bases and 5 bases, with 7 bases remaining between them. Per the germline V gene, CDR1 is KGHSH and CDR2 is LQKENI. The CDR3 nucleotides read TGTGCCAGCTCACCACCCACCAGGGAGACCCAGTACTTC. Translation: CASSPPTRETQYF.